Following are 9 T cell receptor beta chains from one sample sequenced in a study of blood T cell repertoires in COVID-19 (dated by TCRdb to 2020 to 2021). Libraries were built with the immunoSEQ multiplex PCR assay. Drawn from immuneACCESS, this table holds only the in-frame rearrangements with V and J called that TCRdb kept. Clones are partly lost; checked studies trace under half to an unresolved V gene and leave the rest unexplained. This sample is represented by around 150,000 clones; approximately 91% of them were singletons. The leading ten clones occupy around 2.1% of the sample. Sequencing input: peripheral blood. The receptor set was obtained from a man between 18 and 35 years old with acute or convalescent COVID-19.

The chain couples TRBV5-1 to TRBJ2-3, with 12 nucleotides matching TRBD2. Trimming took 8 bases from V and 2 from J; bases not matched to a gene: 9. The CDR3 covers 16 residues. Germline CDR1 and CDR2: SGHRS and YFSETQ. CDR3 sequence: CASSTSGRGPTDTQYF. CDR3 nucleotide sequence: TGCGCCAGTTCGACTAGCGGGAGAGGGCCCACAGATACGCAGTATTTT. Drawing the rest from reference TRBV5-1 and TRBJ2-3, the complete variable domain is KAGVTQTPRYLIKTRGQQVTLSCSPISGHRSVSWYQQTPGQGLQFLFEYFSETQRNKGNFPGRFSGRQFSNSRSEMNVSTLELGDSALYLCASSTSGRGPTDTQYFGPGTRLTVL.

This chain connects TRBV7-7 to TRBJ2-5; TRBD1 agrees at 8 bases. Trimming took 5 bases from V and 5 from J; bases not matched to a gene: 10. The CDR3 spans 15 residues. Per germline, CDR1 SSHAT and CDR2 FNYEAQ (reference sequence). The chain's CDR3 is CASSSQGAGSETQYF. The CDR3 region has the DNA TGTGCCAGCAGCAGCCAGGGGGCAGGGTCGGAGACCCAGTACTTC.

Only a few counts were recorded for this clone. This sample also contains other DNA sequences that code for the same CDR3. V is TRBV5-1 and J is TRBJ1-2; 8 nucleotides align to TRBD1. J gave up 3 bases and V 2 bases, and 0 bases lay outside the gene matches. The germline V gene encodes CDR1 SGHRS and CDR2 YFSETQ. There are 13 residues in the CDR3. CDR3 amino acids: CASSLQGDYGYTF. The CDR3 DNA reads TGCGCCAGCAGCTTACAGGGGGACTATGGCTACACCTTC.

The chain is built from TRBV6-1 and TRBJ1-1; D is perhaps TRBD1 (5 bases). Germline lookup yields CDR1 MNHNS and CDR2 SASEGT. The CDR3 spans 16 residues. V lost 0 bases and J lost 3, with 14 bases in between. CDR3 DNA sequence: TGTGCCAGCAGTGAAGCGCTGACAGATGTGGACACTGAAGCTTTCTTT. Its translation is CASSEALTDVDTEAFF.

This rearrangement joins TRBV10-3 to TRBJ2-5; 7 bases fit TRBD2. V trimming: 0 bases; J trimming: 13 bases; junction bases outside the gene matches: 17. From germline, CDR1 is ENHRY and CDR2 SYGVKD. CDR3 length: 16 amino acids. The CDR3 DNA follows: TGTGCCATCAGTGAGTCGGGTGGTGGTAGCGGGTCCTCAAGGTACTTC. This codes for CAISESGGGSGSSRYF.

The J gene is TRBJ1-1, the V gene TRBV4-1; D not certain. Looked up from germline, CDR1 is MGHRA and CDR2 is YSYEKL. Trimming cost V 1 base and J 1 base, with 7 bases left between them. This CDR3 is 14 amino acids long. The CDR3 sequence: CASSQGPGNTEAFF. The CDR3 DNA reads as TGCGCCAGCAGCCAAGGTCCGGGGAACACTGAAGCTTTCTTT.

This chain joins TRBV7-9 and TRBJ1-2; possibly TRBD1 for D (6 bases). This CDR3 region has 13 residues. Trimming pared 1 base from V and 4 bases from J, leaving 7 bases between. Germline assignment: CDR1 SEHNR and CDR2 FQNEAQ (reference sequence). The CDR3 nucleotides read TGTGCCAGCAGCTTAGGACAGGTCTATGGCTACACCTTC. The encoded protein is CASSLGQVYGYTF.

The CDR3 region is CASSLAPRGYEQYF. The CDR3 DNA reads as TGTGCCAGCAGCTTAGCGCCGAGAGGCTACGAGCAGTACTTC. V and J are TRBV7-2 and TRBJ2-7; D call uncertain. The CDR3 runs 14 residues. Germline-derived CDR1 and CDR2 are SGHTA and FQGNSA. Trimming removed 0 bases at V and 3 bases at J, with 9 bases between.

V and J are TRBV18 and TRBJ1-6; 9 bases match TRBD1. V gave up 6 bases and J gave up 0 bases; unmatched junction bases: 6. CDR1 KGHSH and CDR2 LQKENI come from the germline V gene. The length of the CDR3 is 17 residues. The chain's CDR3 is CASSDRGPSSYNSPLHF. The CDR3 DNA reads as TGTGCCAGCTCGGACAGGGGTCCTAGCTCCTATAATTCACCCCTCCACTTT.